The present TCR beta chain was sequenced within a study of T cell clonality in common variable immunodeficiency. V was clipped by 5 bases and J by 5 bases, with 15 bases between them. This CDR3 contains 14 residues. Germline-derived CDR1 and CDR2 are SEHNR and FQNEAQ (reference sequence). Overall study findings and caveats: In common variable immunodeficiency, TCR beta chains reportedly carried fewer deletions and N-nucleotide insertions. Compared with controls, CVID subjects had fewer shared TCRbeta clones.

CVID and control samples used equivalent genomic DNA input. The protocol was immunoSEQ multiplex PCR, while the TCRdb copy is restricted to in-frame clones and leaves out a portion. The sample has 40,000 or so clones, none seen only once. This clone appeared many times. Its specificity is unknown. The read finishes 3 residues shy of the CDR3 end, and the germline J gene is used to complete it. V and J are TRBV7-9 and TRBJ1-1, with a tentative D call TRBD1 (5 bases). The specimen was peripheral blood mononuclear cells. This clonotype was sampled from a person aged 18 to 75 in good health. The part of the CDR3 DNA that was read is TGTGCCAGCAGCCCCCAGGGTCAGATGACTGAA. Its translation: CASSPQGQMTE. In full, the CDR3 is CASSPQGQMTEAFF.